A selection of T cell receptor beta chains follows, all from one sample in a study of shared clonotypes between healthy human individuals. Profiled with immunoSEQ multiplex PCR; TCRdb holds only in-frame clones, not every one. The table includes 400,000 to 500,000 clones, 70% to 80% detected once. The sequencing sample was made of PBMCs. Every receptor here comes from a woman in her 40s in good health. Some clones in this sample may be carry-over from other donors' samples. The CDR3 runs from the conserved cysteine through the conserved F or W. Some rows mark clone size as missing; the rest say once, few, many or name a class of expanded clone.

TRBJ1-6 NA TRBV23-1 CASSHSGTSSYNSPLHF
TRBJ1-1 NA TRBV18 CASSPRDRVEGTEAFF
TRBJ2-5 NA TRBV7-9 CASSPIAGLETQYF
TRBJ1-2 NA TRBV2 CASRPTGDGYTF
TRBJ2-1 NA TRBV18 CASRRDRGLYNEQFF
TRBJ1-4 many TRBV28 CASSQPGQTNEKLFF
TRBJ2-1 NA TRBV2 CASRKTSGGHNEQFF
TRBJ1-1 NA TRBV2 CASFPDMNTEAFF
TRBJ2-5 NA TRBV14 CASSQRQGWGETQYF
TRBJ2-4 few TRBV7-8 CASGPDKNIQYF
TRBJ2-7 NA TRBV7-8 CASTGGTSYEQYF
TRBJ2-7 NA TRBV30 CAWSVLFEVDREFEQYF
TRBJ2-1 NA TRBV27 CASSTGLAGEFF
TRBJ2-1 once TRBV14 CASSLGAYNEQFF
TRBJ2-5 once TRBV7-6 CASSFIGETQYF
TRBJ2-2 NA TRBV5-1 CASSLDSGQSTGELFF
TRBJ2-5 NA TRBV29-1 CSAERGGETQYF
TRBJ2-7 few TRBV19 CASSANRGSYEQYF
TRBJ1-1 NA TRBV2 CASRAVGGEAFF